The 23 T cell receptor beta chains below all came from one sample that was sequenced in a study of blood T cell repertoires in COVID-19. Sequencing was performed with immunoSEQ multiplex PCR; in TCRdb, only in-frame clones are kept and a portion is missing. The profile shows approximately 200,000 clones, roughly three quarters of them singletons. Sequenced input: peripheral blood. The receptors originated from a woman of 80 years or more with COVID-19, enrolled during active disease.

The table lists this clone with a few counts. V and J are TRBV28 and TRBJ1-5, with a tentative D call TRBD1 (6 bases). This CDR3 is built from 14 residues. CDR1 is MDHEN and CDR2 is SYDVKM in the germline V gene. The ends were cut back, 3 bases at V and 9 bases at J, with 15 bases in the middle. CDR3 in amino acids: CASSFLEGERPQHF. In DNA, the CDR3 is TGTGCCAGCAGTTTTTTAGAGGGGGAGAGGCCCCAGCATTTT.

J is TRBJ1-1 and V is TRBV5-1; 7 bases are shared with TRBD1. V was pared by 4 bases and J by 1 base, with 4 bases of the junction left unmatched. The CDR3 is 14 residues long. Germline V CDR1 and CDR2: SGHRS, YFSETQ. CDR3 sequence reads: CASSDTGANTEAFF. Written as DNA, the CDR3 is TGCGCCAGCAGCGACACAGGGGCGAACACTGAAGCTTTCTTT.

The CDR3 sequence is CAIIRVRGGETQYF. The CDR3 nucleotides are TGTGCCATCATTCGAGTGCGGGGGGGGGAGACCCAGTACTTC. J is TRBJ2-5 and V is TRBV10-3, with 9 bases matching TRBD2. Germline CDR1 ENHRY, CDR2 SYGVKD. This CDR3 has 14 residues. V was clipped by 7 bases and J by 5 bases; unmatched bases: 8.

The V call is TRBV7-8, the J call TRBJ1-3; 8 bases are a match to TRBD1. The CDR3 is 14 amino acids. V lost 7 bases, J lost 0 bases, and 2 bases stayed unmatched. Germline loops: CDR1 SGHVS, CDR2 FQNEAQ. CDR3 sequence (DNA): TGTGCCAGCACCGACAGGGGCTCTGGAAACACCATATATTTT. Translated: CASTDRGSGNTIYF.

The J gene is TRBJ2-6, the V gene TRBV4-3, with 8 bases that match TRBD1. The CDR3 runs 19 residues. In germline, CDR1 is LGHNA, CDR2 YSLEER. V lost 4 bases, J lost 0 bases, and 11 bases stayed unmatched. Here the CDR3 reads CASSRGYRGFRSGANVLTF. Here the CDR3 DNA reads TGCGCCAGCAGCCGAGGTTACAGGGGGTTCCGCTCTGGGGCCAACGTCCTGACTTTC.

The chain links TRBV23-1 to TRBJ1-3; D unresolved. TRBV23-1 is an ORF; its function is uncertain. CDR3 size: 16 residues. V shed 2 bases and J shed 0 bases, with 11 bases lying between them. DNA of the CDR3: TGCGCCAGCAGTCAAGGGCAGCCGAGCTCTGGAAACACCATATATTTT. It translates to CASSQGQPSSGNTIYF.

The chain uses TRBV28 and TRBJ1-2; no clear D. Trimming removed 1 base from V and 2 bases from J, with 17 bases in between. Germline V lookup: CDR1 MDHEN, CDR2 SYDVKM. This CDR3 is built from 17 residues. CDR3 coding DNA: TGTGCCAGCAGTTTATCCCAATGGAGGGTTTCAAACTATGGCTACACCTTC. Translating gives CASSLSQWRVSNYGYTF.

This chain connects TRBV21-1 to TRBJ2-7; the listed D gene, TRBD1, was not tested against the DNA. TRBV21-1 is shown as a pseudogene. The CDR3 consists of 16 residues. CDR3 protein: CASSKASDRGAYEQYF. In nucleotides, the CDR3 is TGTGCCAGCAGCAAAGCCTCGGACAGGGGGGCCTACGAGCAGTACTTC.

The chain recombines TRBV5-1 with TRBJ2-7; TRBD1 aligns across 7 bases. The CDR3 is 14 residues long. Germline-derived CDR1 and CDR2 are SGHRS and YFSETQ. V was pared by 6 bases and J by 3 bases, with 9 bases of the junction left unmatched. The chain's CDR3 is CASTLGDSFYEQYF. The DNA of the CDR3 is TGCGCCAGCACGTTGGGGGACAGCTTCTACGAGCAGTACTTC.

J is TRBJ1-2 and V is TRBV10-3; TRBD1 matches at 7 bases. This CDR3 has 14 residues. V was pared by 5 bases and J by 4 bases, with 7 bases of the junction left unmatched. The germline gives CDR1 ENHRY, CDR2 SYGVKD. CDR3 protein: CAISIGQEGYGYTF. CDR3 nucleotides: TGTGCCATCAGTATCGGACAGGAAGGCTATGGCTACACCTTC.

V is TRBV7-9 and J is TRBJ1-2; D perhaps matches TRBD1 (5 bases). Deletions cut 2 bases from V and 5 bases from J, with 9 bases between. Germline V gene lookup returns CDR1 SEHNR and CDR2 FQNEAQ (reference sequence). The CDR3 is 13 amino acids. CDR3 DNA: TGTGCCAGCAGCTTAATAGGGGATTATGGCTACACCTTC. Amino acid sequence: CASSLIGDYGYTF.

The table lists this clone with many counts. This chain uses TRBV27 with TRBJ2-7, with D possibly TRBD1 on 5 matching bases. The V and J ends lost 2 bases and 7 bases respectively, with 12 bases between them. The CDR3 consists of 13 residues. In germline, CDR1 is MNHEY, CDR2 SMNVEV (reference sequence). The CDR3 DNA is TGTGCCAGCAGTTTAAGGGGTTATGGGGAGCAGTACTTC. Its protein is CASSLRGYGEQYF.

The chain uses TRBV7-6 and TRBJ2-1; 10 nucleotides match TRBD2. The CDR3 extends over 16 amino acids. The germline gives CDR1 SGHVS, CDR2 FNYEAQ. V was pared by 5 bases and J by 4 bases, with 8 bases of the junction left unmatched. The CDR3 DNA reads as TGTGCCAGCAGCATTGCTACTAGCGGGAAATACAATGAGCAGTTCTTC. It specifies CASSIATSGKYNEQFF.

V and J are TRBV18 and TRBJ2-5; D is possibly TRBD2 (6 bases). Between the trimmed V and J ends, which lost 3 bases and 5 bases, there was a span of 10 bases. From germline, CDR1 is KGHSH and CDR2 LQKENI. The CDR3 length is 13 residues. CDR3 sequence reads: CASSPFGGETQYF. CDR3 DNA sequence: TGTGCCAGCTCACCCTTCGGGGGTGAGACCCAGTACTTC.

V gene TRBV3-1 (or the pseudogene TRBV3-2) combines with J gene TRBJ1-5; TRBD1 agrees at 9 bases. Germline loops: CDR1 LGHDT, CDR2 YNNKEL (reference sequence). The CDR3 has 15 residues. J lost 7 bases, V lost 5 bases, and 9 bases had no gene match. CDR3 protein: CASSYTGGEGQPQHF. The CDR3 DNA is TGTGCCAGCAGCTACACAGGGGGCGAAGGACAGCCCCAGCATTTT.

The genes are TRBV21-1 and TRBJ2-3; TRBD1, the table's D call, lacks a check against the DNA. TRBV21-1 constitutes a pseudogene. The CDR3 sequence is 16 residues long. The CDR3 nucleotides read TGTGCCAGCAGCAAAGCGAAGGGGACAGTTACAGATACGCAGTATTTT. Protein product: CASSKAKGTVTDTQYF.

The chain uses TRBV6-2 or TRBV6-3 and TRBJ1-4; TRBD1 aligns across 12 bases. The trim removed 0 bases at V and 7 bases at J, leaving 18 bases unmatched. The CDR3 runs 21 residues. Germline V gene data show CDR1 as MNHEY and CDR2 as SVGEGT. In DNA form, the CDR3 reads TGTGCCAGCAGTTACTCGGGGAATCCGGGGACAGGGGGCGAAGAGGTTGAAAAACTGTTTTTT. Translating gives CASSYSGNPGTGGEEVEKLFF.

The chain is built from TRBV10-1 and TRBJ1-5; a possible D gene is TRBD1 (5 bases). V was trimmed by 11 bases and J by 0 bases, leaving 20 bases between them. The CDR3 extends over 16 amino acids. CDR1 and CDR2 from the germline V gene are WNHNN and SYGVQD (reference sequence). The CDR3 loop reads CAPGSDEWYSNQPQHF. In nucleotides, the CDR3 is TGCGCCCCAGGGTCCGACGAGTGGTATAGCAATCAGCCCCAGCATTTT.

J is TRBJ1-1 and V is TRBV6-6; D may be TRBD1 (5 bases). The V gene's germline CDR1 is MNHNY and CDR2 SVGAGI (reference sequence). V gave up 7 bases and J gave up 5 bases, with 17 bases separating them. The CDR3 extends over 14 amino acids. The CDR3 loop reads CASTPVQGGTEAFF. CDR3 DNA sequence: TGTGCCAGCACCCCTGTGCAGGGTGGGACTGAAGCTTTCTTT.

The rearrangement joins TRBV28 to TRBJ1-6, with D unresolved. The CDR3 loop spans 16 amino acids. V lost 5 bases to trimming and J lost 10 bases, with 21 bases between them. Germline V gene lookup returns CDR1 MDHEN and CDR2 SYDVKM. CDR3 nucleotides: TGTGCCAGCAGTCCGCACCTCGGATGGGAGGGCTCACCCCTCCACTTT. This codes for CASSPHLGWEGSPLHF.

The chain employs TRBV5-1 and TRBJ2-7; D unclear. The V end was cut by 0 bases, the J end by 2 bases, with 9 bases between. Per the germline V gene, CDR1 is SGHRS and CDR2 is YFSETQ. The CDR3 is 14 amino acids. The CDR3 loop reads CASSLVPGTYEQYF. Written as DNA, the CDR3 is TGCGCCAGCAGCTTGGTCCCTGGCACCTACGAGCAGTACTTC.

This chain uses TRBV29-1 with TRBJ1-1; a weak D match, TRBD1 (5 bases). Germline loops: CDR1 SQVTM, CDR2 ANQGSEA. The CDR3 length is 12 residues. Trimming pared 0 bases from V and 7 bases from J, leaving 9 bases between. This CDR3 reads CSVEDSGNEAFF. The CDR3 nucleotides read TGCAGCGTTGAAGATTCAGGGAATGAAGCTTTCTTT.

The chain has TRBV27 and TRBJ2-2; D ambiguous. The CDR3 runs 14 residues. Trimming took 10 bases from V and 0 from J, leaving 12 bases between them. CDR1 is MNHEY, CDR2 SMNVEV, per germline (reference sequence). The DNA of the CDR3 is TGTGCCACTGCCCAAGCGTCGAACACCGGGGAGCTGTTTTTT. This codes for CATAQASNTGELFF.